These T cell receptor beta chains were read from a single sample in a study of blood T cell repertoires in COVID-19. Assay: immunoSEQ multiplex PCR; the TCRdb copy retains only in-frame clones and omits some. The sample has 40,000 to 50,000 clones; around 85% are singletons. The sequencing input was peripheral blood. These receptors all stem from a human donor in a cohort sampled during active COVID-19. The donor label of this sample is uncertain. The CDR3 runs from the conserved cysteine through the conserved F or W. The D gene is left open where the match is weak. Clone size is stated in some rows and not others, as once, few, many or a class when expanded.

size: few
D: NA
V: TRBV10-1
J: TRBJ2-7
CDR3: CASSESLQGSSYEQYF
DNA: TGCGCCAGCAGTGAGTCCCTACAGGGAAGCTCCTACGAGCAGTACTTC

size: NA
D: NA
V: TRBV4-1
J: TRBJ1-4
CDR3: CASSQWRGEKLFF
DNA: TGCGCCAGCAGCCAATGGAGAGGTGAAAAACTGTTTTTT

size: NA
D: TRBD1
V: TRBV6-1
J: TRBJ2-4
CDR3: CASSERGDRGNIQYF
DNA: TGTGCCAGCAGTGAAAGGGGGGACAGGGGCAACATTCAGTACTTC

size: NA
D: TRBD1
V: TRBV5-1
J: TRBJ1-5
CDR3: CASSSDGTGVNYSNQPQHF
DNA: TGCGCCAGCAGCTCGGACGGGACAGGGGTGAATTATAGCAATCAGCCCCAGCATTTT

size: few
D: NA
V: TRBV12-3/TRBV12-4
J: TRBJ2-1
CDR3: CASTKTNNEQFF
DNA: TGTGCCAGCACTAAGACTAATAATGAGCAGTTCTTC

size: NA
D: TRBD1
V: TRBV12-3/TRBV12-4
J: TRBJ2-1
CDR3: CASSFQGDNEQFF
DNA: TGTGCCAGCAGTTTTCAGGGGGACAATGAGCAGTTCTTC

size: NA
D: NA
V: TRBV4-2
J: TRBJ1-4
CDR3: CASSRGRDNEKLFF
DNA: TGTGCCAGCAGCCGAGGCAGGGATAATGAAAAACTGTTTTTT

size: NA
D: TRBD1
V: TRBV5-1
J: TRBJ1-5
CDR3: CASSLGDSYSGQPQHF
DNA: TGCGCCAGCAGCTTGGGGGACAGCTACTCGGGTCAGCCCCAGCATTTT

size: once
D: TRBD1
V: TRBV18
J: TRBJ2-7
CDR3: CASSPQDRGGEQYF
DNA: TGTGCCAGCTCACCCCAGGACAGGGGTGGTGAGCAGTACTTC

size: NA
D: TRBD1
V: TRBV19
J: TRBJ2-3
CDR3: CASSIRRKGGDTDTQYF
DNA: TGTGCCAGTAGTATCCGCCGAAAAGGGGGCGACACAGATACGCAGTATTTT

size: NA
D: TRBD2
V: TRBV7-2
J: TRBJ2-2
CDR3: CASSTSGGDTGELFF
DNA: TGTGCCAGCAGTACTAGCGGGGGGGATACCGGGGAGCTGTTTTTT

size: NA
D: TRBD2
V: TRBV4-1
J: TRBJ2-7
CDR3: CASSPLLGLAGGREQYF
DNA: TGCGCCAGCAGCCCACTCCTGGGGCTAGCGGGGGGGCGCGAGCAGTACTTC

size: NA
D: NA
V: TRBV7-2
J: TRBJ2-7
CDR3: CASSSAGTSNYEQYF
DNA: TGTGCCAGCAGCTCCGCCGGGACAAGCAACTACGAGCAGTACTTC

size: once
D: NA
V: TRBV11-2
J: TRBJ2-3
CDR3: CASSLDQSTDTQYF
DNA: TGTGCCAGCAGCTTAGATCAAAGCACAGATACGCAGTATTTT

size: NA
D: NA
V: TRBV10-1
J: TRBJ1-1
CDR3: CASSESGPGWGGMNTEAFF
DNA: TGCGCCAGCAGTGAATCGGGTCCGGGGTGGGGCGGGATGAACACTGAAGCTTTCTTT

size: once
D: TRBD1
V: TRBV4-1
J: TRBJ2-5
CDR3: CASSQDLPGGQETQYF
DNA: TGCGCCAGCAGCCAAGATCTCCCAGGGGGCCAAGAGACCCAGTACTTC

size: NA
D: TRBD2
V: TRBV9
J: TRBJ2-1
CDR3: CASSDNLPSGGNEQFF
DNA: TGTGCCAGCAGCGACAATTTACCTAGCGGGGGCAATGAGCAGTTCTTC

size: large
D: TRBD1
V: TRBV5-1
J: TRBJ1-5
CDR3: CASSLGQGGNQPQHF
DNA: TGCGCCAGCAGCCTTGGACAGGGAGGCAATCAGCCCCAGCATTTT

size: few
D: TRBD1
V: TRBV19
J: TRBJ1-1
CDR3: CASTPPGQMNTEAFF
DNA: TGTGCCAGTACCCCGCCGGGACAGATGAACACTGAAGCTTTCTTT

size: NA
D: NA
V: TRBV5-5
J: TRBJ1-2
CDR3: CASATTGTSNYGYTF
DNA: TGTGCCAGCGCCACTACGGGAACTTCTAACTATGGCTACACCTTC

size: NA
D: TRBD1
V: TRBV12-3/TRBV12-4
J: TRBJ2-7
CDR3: CASSFRTGDEQYF
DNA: TGTGCCAGCAGTTTCCGGACAGGGGACGAGCAGTACTTC

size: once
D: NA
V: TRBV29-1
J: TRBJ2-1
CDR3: CSVEDLAGAMDEQFF
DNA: TGCAGCGTTGAAGATCTGGCAGGGGCTATGGATGAGCAGTTCTTC

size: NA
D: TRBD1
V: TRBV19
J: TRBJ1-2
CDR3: CASLDRVNYGYTF
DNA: TGTGCCAGTTTGGACAGGGTTAACTATGGCTACACCTTC

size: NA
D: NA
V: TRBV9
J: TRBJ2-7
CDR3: CASSSQQCLQYF
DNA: TGTGCCAGCAGCTCCCAACAGTGTTTGCAGTACTTC

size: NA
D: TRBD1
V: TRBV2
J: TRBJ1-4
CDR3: CASSGRTGNEKLFF
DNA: TGTGCCAGCAGTGGGAGGACAGGGAACGAAAAACTGTTTTTT

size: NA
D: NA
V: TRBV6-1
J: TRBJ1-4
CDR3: CASSEVGGTTNEKLFF
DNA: TGTGCCAGCAGTGAAGTGGGGGGGACGACTAATGAAAAACTGTTTTTT